This T cell receptor beta chain originates from a study of blood T cell repertoires in COVID-19. Germline CDR1 and CDR2: MRHNA and SNTAGT. CDR3 length: 15 residues. The V gene end was trimmed by 6 bases and the J gene end by 5 bases; junction bases not matched to a gene: 8. The protocol was immunoSEQ multiplex PCR, while the TCRdb copy is restricted to in-frame clones and leaves out a portion. This sample has approximately 200,000 clones, with approximately 90% found just once. The receptor's source is a young man who had recovered from COVID-19. The V gene is TRBV6-4, the J gene TRBJ2-1, with 9 bases aligning to TRBD2. The sequenced sample consisted of PBMCs or T cells enriched from blood (not recorded which). The CDR3 loop is CASSSGTSRNNEQFF. Written as DNA, the CDR3 is TGTGCCAGCAGCTCCGGGACTAGCCGGAACAATGAGCAGTTCTTC.